This paragraph reports one TCR beta chain. The CDR3 spans 15 residues. Germline lookup yields CDR1 MNHEY and CDR2 SMNVEV (reference sequence). Deletions cut 3 bases from V and 7 bases from J, with 16 bases between. The sample belongs to a study of blood T cell repertoires in COVID-19. Study overall: Researchers got acute and convalescent COVID-19 samples from the United States, Italy and Spain. The cDNA or gDNA used as material had been derived from T cells, B-cell-depleted T cells, or PBMCs.

Authors' methods: It was from reference gene primer amplification that nucleated cell counts were estimated. Assay used: immunoSEQ multiplex PCR; TCRdb lists only in-frame clones, some missing. V and J calls and clone size are given by that table; D and trimming were obtained from the DNA. The table lists about 79,000 clones, 80% to 90% of them singletons. The chain uses TRBV27 and TRBJ1-5; D is ambiguous. The clonotype comes from a man between 50 and 59 years old with active COVID-19. The sample was peripheral blood. This CDR3 is CASSLSLDGIQPQHF. The DNA of the CDR3 is TGTGCCAGCAGTTTGAGCCTAGACGGGATCCAGCCCCAGCATTTT.